The entry below describes one T cell receptor beta chain. The target antigen is unknown. The data were obtained in a study of shared clonotypes between healthy human individuals. Study conclusions and caveats: A generally larger estimated richness was seen in naive subsets than in memory subsets. Naive CD4 clonotypes were shared across several donors at around 5.4%. Non-shared clonotypes were found to have lower generation probabilities than the clonotypes that were shared by all four of the sorted-subset donors.

This CDR3 region has 16 residues. J was trimmed by 6 bases and V by 4 bases; bases with no gene match: 12. In germline, CDR1 is SGHDT, CDR2 YYEEEE. Each donor was a Caucasian adult residing in Nashville, Tennessee. The data were produced by immunoSEQ multiplex PCR, yet TCRdb's version contains in-frame clones alone and is incomplete. The sample carries roughly 2 million clones, about 94% recorded once. This TCR was recovered from a man between 18 and 35 years old in good health. Source material: naive CD4+ T cells sorted from blood. This sample's subset: CD45RA+ positively selected. This rearrangement joins TRBV5-6 to TRBJ2-3; 9 bases align to TRBD2. This CDR3 reads CASSRPGAGGRDTQYF. For the CDR3, the DNA is TGTGCCAGCAGCCGGCCCGGAGCGGGGGGTAGGGATACGCAGTATTTT.